This T cell receptor beta chain was profiled in a study of T cells after posttransplantation cyclophosphamide. Overall study results and limits: Skin or GI-infiltrating T cells shared few TRB sequences with blood. Later blood repertoires were often dominated by clones from the donor CD8+ memory compartment.

Methotrexate plus calcineurin inhibitor accompanied controls' myeloablative marrow transplants; sampling was 1 year later. Profiled with immunoSEQ multiplex PCR; TCRdb holds only in-frame clones, not every one. Counted here are roughly 9,900 clones, 88% occurring once; the ten biggest clones make up over 20%. As concerns this clone: The target antigen is unknown.

The germline CDR1 and CDR2 sequences are SQVTM and ANQGSEA. This CDR3 spans 12 amino acids. Trimming removed 7 bases from V and 1 base from J, with 10 bases in between. This TCR was sampled from a male patient in his 30s who received an allogeneic stem cell transplant from an unrelated donor, was CMV-positive, and had no GVHD. Some T cells may be provided by the graft donor. The chain employs TRBV29-1 and TRBJ1-1; D unresolved. The sequences come from PBMCs, collected after an allogeneic stem cell transplant with a calcineurin inhibitor and methotrexate. The CDR3 sequence is CSARPGNTEAFF. The CDR3 DNA follows: TGCAGCGCCAGACCAGGGAACACTGAAGCTTTCTTT.